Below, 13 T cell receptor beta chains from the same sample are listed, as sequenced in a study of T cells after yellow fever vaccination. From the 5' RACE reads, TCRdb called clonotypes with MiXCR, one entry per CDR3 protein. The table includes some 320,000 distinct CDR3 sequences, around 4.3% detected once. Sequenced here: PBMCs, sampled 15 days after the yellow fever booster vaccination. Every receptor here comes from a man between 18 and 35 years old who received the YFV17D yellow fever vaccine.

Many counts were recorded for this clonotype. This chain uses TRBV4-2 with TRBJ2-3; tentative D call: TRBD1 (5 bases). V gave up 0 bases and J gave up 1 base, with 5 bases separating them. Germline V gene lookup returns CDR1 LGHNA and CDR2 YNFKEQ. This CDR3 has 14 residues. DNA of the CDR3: TGTGCCAGCAGCCAAGACAGGGGCACAGATACGCAGTATTTT. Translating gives CASSQDRGTDTQYF.

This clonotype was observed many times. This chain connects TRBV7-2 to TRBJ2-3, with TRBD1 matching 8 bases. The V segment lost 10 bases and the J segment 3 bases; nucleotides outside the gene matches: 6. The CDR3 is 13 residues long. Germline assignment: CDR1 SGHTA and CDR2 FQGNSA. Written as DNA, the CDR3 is TGTGCCATTGGACAGGGAGGTACAGATACGCAGTATTTT. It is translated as CAIGQGGTDTQYF.

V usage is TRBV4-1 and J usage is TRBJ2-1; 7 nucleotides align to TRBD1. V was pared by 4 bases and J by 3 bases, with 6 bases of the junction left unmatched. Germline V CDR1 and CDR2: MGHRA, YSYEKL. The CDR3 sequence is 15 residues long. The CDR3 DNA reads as TGCGCCAGCAGCCGCGACAGGGACGGCTACAATGAGCAGTTCTTC. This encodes CASSRDRDGYNEQFF.

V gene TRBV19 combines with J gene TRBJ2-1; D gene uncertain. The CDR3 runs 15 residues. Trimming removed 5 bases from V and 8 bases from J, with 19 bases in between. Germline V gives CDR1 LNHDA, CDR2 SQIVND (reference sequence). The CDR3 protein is CASSPAGRKPHEQFF. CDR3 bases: TGTGCCAGTAGTCCTGCCGGGCGTAAACCCCATGAGCAGTTCTTC.

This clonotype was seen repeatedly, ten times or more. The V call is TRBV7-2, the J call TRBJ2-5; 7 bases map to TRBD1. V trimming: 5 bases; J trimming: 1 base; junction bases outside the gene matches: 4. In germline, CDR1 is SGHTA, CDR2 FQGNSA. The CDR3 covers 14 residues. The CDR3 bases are TGTGCCAGCAGCCCGACAGGGATCCAAGAGACCCAGTACTTC. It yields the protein CASSPTGIQETQYF.

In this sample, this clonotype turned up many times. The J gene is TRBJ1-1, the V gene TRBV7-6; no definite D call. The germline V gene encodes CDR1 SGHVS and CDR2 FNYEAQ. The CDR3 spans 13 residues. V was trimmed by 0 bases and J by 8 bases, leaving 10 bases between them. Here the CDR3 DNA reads TGTGCCAGCAGCTTAGCGTTGACGGGGGAAGCTTTCTTT. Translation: CASSLALTGEAFF.

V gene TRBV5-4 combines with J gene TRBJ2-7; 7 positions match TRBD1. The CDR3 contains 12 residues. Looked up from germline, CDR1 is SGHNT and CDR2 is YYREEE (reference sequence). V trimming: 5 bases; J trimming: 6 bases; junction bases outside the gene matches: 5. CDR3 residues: CASRTSGGEQYF. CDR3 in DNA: TGTGCCAGCAGGACCTCAGGGGGCGAGCAGTACTTC.

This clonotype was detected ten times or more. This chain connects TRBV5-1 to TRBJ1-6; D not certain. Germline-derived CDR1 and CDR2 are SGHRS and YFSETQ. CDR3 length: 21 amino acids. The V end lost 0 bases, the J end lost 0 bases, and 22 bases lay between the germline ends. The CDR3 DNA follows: TGCGCCAGCAGCTTGGGGACGCCAGCCTTACTTCAGAGCTCCTATAATTCACCCCTCCACTTT. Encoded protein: CASSLGTPALLQSSYNSPLHF.

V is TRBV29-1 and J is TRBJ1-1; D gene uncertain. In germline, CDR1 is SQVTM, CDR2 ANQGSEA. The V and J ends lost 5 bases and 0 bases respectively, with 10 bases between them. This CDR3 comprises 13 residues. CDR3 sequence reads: CSVLRNLNTEAFF. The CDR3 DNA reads TGCAGCGTTCTGAGGAACCTGAACACTGAAGCTTTCTTT.

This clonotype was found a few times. The DNA for the CDR3 is TGTGCCAGCAGCCAGGGGACACAGAATCAGCCCCAGCATTTT. Translation gives CASSQGTQNQPQHF. This sequence joins TRBV6-6 and TRBJ1-5; maybe TRBD1 (6 bases). V lost 6 bases and J 4 bases, leaving 13 bases between the germline ends. CDR3 size: 14 residues. The V gene's germline CDR1 is MNHNY and CDR2 SVGAGI (reference sequence).

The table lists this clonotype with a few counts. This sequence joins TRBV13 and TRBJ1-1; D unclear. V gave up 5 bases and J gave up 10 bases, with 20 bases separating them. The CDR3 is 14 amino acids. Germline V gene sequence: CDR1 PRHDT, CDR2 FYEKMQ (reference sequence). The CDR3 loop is CASSPNPGPTGAFF. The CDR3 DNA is TGTGCCAGCAGCCCAAACCCGGGCCCCACGGGAGCTTTCTTT.

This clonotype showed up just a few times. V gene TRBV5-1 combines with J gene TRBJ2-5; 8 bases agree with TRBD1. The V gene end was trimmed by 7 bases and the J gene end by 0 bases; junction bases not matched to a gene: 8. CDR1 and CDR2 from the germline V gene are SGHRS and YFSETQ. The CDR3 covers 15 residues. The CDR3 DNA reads TGCGCCAGCCGTCGGACAGGGACGTACCAAGAGACCCAGTACTTC. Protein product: CASRRTGTYQETQYF.

This chain's CDR3 is CASSLGYRYRYEQYF. CDR3 nucleotides: TGCGCCAGCAGCTTGGGGTACCGCTACAGATACGAGCAGTACTTC. V gene TRBV5-1 combines with J gene TRBJ2-7; D unclear. This CDR3 is 15 amino acids long. V dropped 0 bases and J dropped 4 bases, with 14 bases sitting between them. Germline V gene sequence: CDR1 SGHRS, CDR2 YFSETQ. The entire variable domain, with the rest obtained from reference TRBV5-1 and TRBJ2-7, is as follows: KAGVTQTPRYLIKTRGQQVTLSCSPISGHRSVSWYQQTPGQGLQFLFEYFSETQRNKGNFPGRFSGRQFSNSRSEMNVSTLELGDSALYLCASSLGYRYRYEQYFGPGTRLTVT.